The subject of this entry is one TCR beta chain. This sample also contains other DNA sequences that code for the same CDR3. The CDR3 sequence is 15 residues long. V lost 1 base, J lost 0 bases, and 7 bases lay in between. Germline V lookup: CDR1 LNHNV, CDR2 YYDKDF (reference sequence). TCRdb keeps only in-frame clones here, not all; method: immunoSEQ multiplex PCR. The sample shows tens of thousands of clones, around nine tenths of them seen only once. The entry originates in a study of OX40 agonist ivuxolimab in advanced cancers. The gene calls are TRBV15 and TRBJ2-1; no clear D gene. The TCR comes from an adult with an advanced solid tumor such as melanoma, head and neck, liver or kidney cancer. The source material was CD4+ or CD8+ T cells sorted from blood, sampled in a trial of the OX40 agonist ivuxolimab. The CDR3 region has the DNA TGTGCCACCAGCAGAGGTGGAAGCTCCTACAATGAGCAGTTCTTC. Protein product: CATSRGGSSYNEQFF.